One sample yielded the 19 T cell receptor beta chains listed below, sequenced in a study of graft-versus-host responses after intestinal transplantation. Their antigens remain unidentified. The assay was immunoSEQ multiplex PCR, and TCRdb's table has in-frame clones only and misses some. The data show over 70,000 clones, with just under 95% seen just once and around 0.54% held by the top ten. The sample in question was unstimulated CD8+ T cells sorted from spleen or lymph node cells, obtained before intestinal transplant. These receptors were obtained from a human donor who received an intestinal transplant.

The chain recombines TRBV11-2 with TRBJ2-1, with 12 positions matching TRBD2. The J segment lost 9 bases and the V segment lost 0 bases, leaving 3 bases of the junction unmatched. Germline-derived CDR1 and CDR2 are SGHAT and FQNNGV. The CDR3 runs 15 residues. In nucleotides, the CDR3 is TGTGCCAGCAGCTTAGAGACTAGCGGGAGTATTGAGCAGTTCTTC. This gives the protein CASSLETSGSIEQFF.

V and J are TRBV5-4 and TRBJ2-5, with 9 nucleotides matching TRBD2. This CDR3 is built from 15 residues. From germline, CDR1 is SGHNT and CDR2 YYREEE (reference sequence). V lost 3 bases to trimming and J lost 11 bases; unmatched junction nucleotides: 14. The CDR3 region is CASSYTAGGPSEQYF. The CDR3 DNA reads as TGTGCCAGCAGCTATACCGCGGGAGGGCCGAGTGAGCAGTACTTC.

This clone appeared a single time. V and J are TRBV19 and TRBJ2-3, with 11 nucleotides matching TRBD2. The CDR3 runs 16 residues. In germline, CDR1 is LNHDA, CDR2 SQIVND (reference sequence). After removal of 6 bases from V and 0 bases from J, the junction contained 5 bases not matched to a gene. Here the CDR3 DNA reads TGTGCCAGTAGACGGACTAGCGGGTATAGCACAGATACGCAGTATTTT. It encodes CASRRTSGYSTDTQYF.

The CDR3 protein is CASSLFRGETQYF. The CDR3, as DNA: TGTGCCAGCAGTTTATTCCGAGGGGAGACCCAGTACTTC. The chain recombines TRBV27 with TRBJ2-5; D is possibly TRBD2 (5 bases). V was shortened by 1 base and J by 5 bases, with 8 bases between the two germline ends. Looked up from germline, CDR1 is MNHEY and CDR2 is SMNVEV (reference sequence). The CDR3 contains 13 residues.

This sequence joins TRBV6-5 and TRBJ2-1, with 11 bases aligning to TRBD2. V dropped 6 bases and J dropped 5; count of bases not matched to a gene: 6. CDR1 MNHEY and CDR2 SVGAGI come from the germline V gene. The CDR3 consists of 15 residues. The CDR3: CASSPSGRWDNEQFF. For the CDR3, the DNA is TGTGCCAGCAGCCCTAGCGGGAGGTGGGACAATGAGCAGTTCTTC.

The chain recombines TRBV4-1 with TRBJ2-7; D is unclear. The V gene lost 1 base and the J gene lost 0 bases, with 10 bases spanning the gap. CDR3 size: 15 residues. Germline assignment: CDR1 MGHRA and CDR2 YSYEKL. The CDR3 DNA is TGCGCCAGCAGCCAAGGACTTTTCAACTCCTACGAGCAGTACTTC. Protein product: CASSQGLFNSYEQYF.

CDR3 residues: CAWTLGGNTEAFF. CDR3 sequence (DNA): TGTGCCTGGACCCTCGGGGGGAACACTGAAGCTTTCTTT. The chain couples TRBV30 to TRBJ1-1; a possible D gene is TRBD1 (5 bases). Germline V gene sequence: CDR1 GTSNPN, CDR2 SVGIG (reference sequence). The V gene lost 4 bases and the J gene lost 1 base, with 10 bases spanning the gap. The CDR3 length is 13 residues.

The chain carries TRBV4-1 and TRBJ1-4, with no clear D. Germline CDR1 is MGHRA and CDR2 is YSYEKL. V lost 4 bases and J 8 bases, leaving 17 bases between the germline ends. The CDR3 runs to 15 residues. CDR3: CASSRAGSLDEKLFF. The CDR3 DNA reads TGCGCCAGCAGCCGCGCTGGATCATTGGACGAAAAACTGTTTTTT.

The genes are TRBV5-1 and TRBJ1-1; D possibly corresponds to TRBD1 (5 bases). The length of the CDR3 is 13 residues. V lost 4 bases to trimming and J lost 1 base, with 8 bases between them. CDR1 is SGHRS, CDR2 YFSETQ, per germline. The CDR3 spells CASSQDKNTEAFF. The CDR3 nucleotides are TGCGCCAGCAGCCAGGACAAGAACACTGAAGCTTTCTTT.

V gene TRBV11-1 combines with J gene TRBJ2-4; no definite D call. This CDR3 has 17 amino acids. V lost 1 base and J lost 0, with 13 bases in between. Germline CDR1 is SGHAT and CDR2 is FQDESV (reference sequence). CDR3 region: CASSLGSSELAKNIQYF. The CDR3 bases are TGTGCCAGCAGCTTAGGATCTAGTGAGCTAGCCAAAAACATTCAGTACTTC.

This clone has only one observation. V gene TRBV29-1 combines with J gene TRBJ1-3, with TRBD1 matching 9 bases. Germline assignment: CDR1 SQVTM and CDR2 ANQGSEA. The CDR3 contains 15 residues. The V gene end was trimmed by 4 bases and the J gene end by 4 bases; junction bases not matched to a gene: 8. CDR3 loop: CSVGVQGAGGNTIYF. The DNA for the CDR3 is TGCAGCGTTGGAGTACAGGGGGCAGGGGGAAACACCATATATTTT.

The chain carries TRBV5-4 and TRBJ1-3; D remains ambiguous. V shed 3 bases and J shed 2 bases, with 21 bases lying between them. The germline CDR1 and CDR2 sequences are SGHNT and YYREEE (reference sequence). The CDR3 totals 18 residues. The CDR3 is CASSSTVLSTSAGNTIYF. The CDR3 DNA sequence: TGTGCCAGCAGCTCGACCGTTCTTTCGACGAGCGCTGGAAACACCATATATTTT.

The chain uses TRBV11-2 and TRBJ1-5; the D gene is possibly TRBD1 (5 bases). The V and J ends lost 1 base and 4 bases respectively, with 11 bases between them. The V gene's germline CDR1 is SGHAT and CDR2 FQNNGV. The CDR3 contains 15 residues. The CDR3 DNA follows: TGTGCCAGCAGCTTAGGGACATTACCGAATCAGCCCCAGCATTTT. Its translation is CASSLGTLPNQPQHF.

The chain has TRBV11-2 and TRBJ2-7; 8 bases map to TRBD2. The CDR3 loop spans 15 amino acids. The germline CDR1 and CDR2 sequences are SGHAT and FQNNGV. V was pared by 4 bases and J by 0 bases, with 5 bases of the junction left unmatched. This CDR3 is CASSSVAGLSYEQYF. CDR3 DNA: TGTGCCAGCAGCTCGGTAGCGGGGCTCTCCTACGAGCAGTACTTC.

This rearrangement joins TRBV4-1 to TRBJ2-1; no reliable D call. Trimming took off 2 bases at V and 4 bases at J, with 15 bases between the two ends. The CDR3 length is 16 residues. Germline assignment: CDR1 MGHRA and CDR2 YSYEKL. Written as DNA, the CDR3 is TGCGCCAGCAGCCAACGACCGCCGACGGAATACAATGAGCAGTTCTTC. Its translation: CASSQRPPTEYNEQFF.

The chain combines TRBV14 with TRBJ2-7; 9 nucleotides agree with TRBD2. The CDR3 runs to 16 residues. The J segment lost 4 bases and the V segment lost 3 bases, leaving 10 bases of the junction unmatched. The germline gives CDR1 SGHDN, CDR2 FVKESK. CDR3 sequence: CASSHQFSGSPYEQYF. The CDR3 DNA reads as TGTGCCAGCAGCCACCAATTTAGCGGGAGCCCTTACGAGCAGTACTTC.

The chain carries TRBV6-1 and TRBJ2-7; TRBD1 agrees at 8 bases. The germline gives CDR1 MNHNS, CDR2 SASEGT. The ends lost 5 bases at V and 1 base at J; junction bases unmatched: 7. This CDR3 contains 15 residues. The CDR3 DNA sequence: TGTGCCAGCAGTCCTGAGGACAGGGTATCCTACGAGCAGTACTTC. Translated, it gives CASSPEDRVSYEQYF.

The V and J genes are TRBV6-1 and TRBJ2-5; TRBD2 matches at 7 bases. Trimming removed 2 bases from V and 3 bases from J; junction bases left unmatched: 18. This CDR3 is built from 19 residues. Germline lookup yields CDR1 MNHNS and CDR2 SASEGT. The DNA for the CDR3 is TGTGCCAGCAGTGAACTTTCTGGACTAGTTTGGGAATTCGAAGAGACCCAGTACTTC. It translates to CASSELSGLVWEFEETQYF.

This chain uses TRBV27 with TRBJ2-1; 7 bases agree with TRBD2. Unmatched junction bases numbered 7, after V lost 5 bases and J lost 3 bases. Per germline, CDR1 MNHEY and CDR2 SMNVEV (reference sequence). The CDR3 sequence is 15 residues long. For the CDR3, the DNA is TGTGCCAGCAGTGACGGGGGGAGGGACTACAATGAGCAGTTCTTC. Amino acids: CASSDGGRDYNEQFF.